What follows is one TCR beta chain and its context. This clonotype appeared many times. Its recognized antigen is unknown. Base-call qualities are not available, and no considerably larger clone is one nucleotide away. This entry belongs to a study of T cells in Graves' hyperthyroidism and ophthalmopathy (dated by TCRdb to between 2019 and 2020). About the investigation overall: Peripheral blood was collected at initial diagnosis, before any treatment. A discovery cohort of about 96 patients, roughly 40 with Graves' ophthalmopathy and more than 55 with stable Graves' hyperthyroidism, was used to find distinguishing TCR V-J signatures. An independent validation cohort of 18 to 20 hyperthyroidism patients and approximately 16 patients who later progressed to ophthalmopathy tested prospective prediction of ophthalmopathy. The approximately 100 discovery patients were randomly split 7:3 into training and test sets. In roughly six Graves' hyperthyroidism patients, the study also compared T-cell repertoires from thyroid tissue with T-cell repertoires from blood. Once sampling was done, hyperthyroidism patients were given methimazole at a starting dose of 30 mg daily, whereas ophthalmopathy patients were given high-dose intravenous methylprednisolone. The paper reports TCR Vbeta CDR3 sequencing of over 130 peripheral blood samples: around 45 ophthalmopathy, fewer than 80 hyperthyroidism and around 17 progressor patients.

The TCR beta CDR3 regions were amplified from the RNA transcripts. A first-round RT-PCR of the TCR CDR3 used the HTBI primer set with the Qiagen OneStep RT-PCR kit. Libraries were constructed in a second round of multiplex PCR, after which size selection and purification were carried out. The libraries were sequenced on an Illumina HiSeq2000 using paired-end 100 bp reads. On the study's bioinformatics: SOAPnuke was used to process the raw data, removing reads that contained adapters or uncalled bases, had a mean Phred below 15, or lacked an exact match to the constant primer or identifier. COPE v1.2.5 was used to merge the high-quality paired reads, and each unique nucleotide sequence was defined as a clonotype. MiTCR v1.1 was used to align the clonotypes against IMGT TRBV, TRBD and TRBJ reference segments. The analysis included only V-J combinations with a frequency above 0.0001, which together covered roughly 99% of the repertoires. The TCS score was defined as F50 (clonal expansion) divided by E x V (chaos), with BLOSUM62-based TCRdist calculated between CDR3 peptides within each V-J. Welch's t-statistics and random forest reduced roughly 500 V-J features to about 13, which were used in a naive Bayes classifier (R e1071). Thyroid-blood repertoire similarity was quantified with the Morisita-Horn index. The public reads were quality trimmed at Q25 with fastp and then assembled into clones with MiXCR by TCRdb, keeping productive beta chains. For every CDR3 protein sequence, its rows merge into one entry that carries the most common genes and DNA. These V and J calls rely on TCRdb rather than the paper's analysis. The sample records around 100,000 distinct CDR3 sequences, around 50% of which are singletons. Jointly, the top ten make up 26% of the sample.

Stable Graves' hyperthyroidism was defined as the absence of progression to ophthalmopathy over 18 months of follow-up. The hyperthyroidism patients were between 18 and 65 years old and newly diagnosed, with a disease duration of less than 2 months. Patients with uncontrolled infections, other autoimmune diseases, pregnancy or lactation were excluded. Diagnoses relied on clinical symptoms, serum thyroxine and TRAb, thyroid ultrasound and orbital computed tomography. Ficoll-Paque density gradient centrifugation was used to isolate PBMCs from around 9.1 ml of fresh peripheral blood. Trizol reagent was used to extract total RNA, and RNA quality was then checked on an Agilent 2100 Bioanalyzer. Here is what the overall study found, with its caveats: Ophthalmopathy was separated from stable hyperthyroidism by a 13 V-J signature model, with around 90% sensitivity and about 81% specificity obtained in cross-validation and 80%/75% obtained in testing. In validation, progression to ophthalmopathy was predicted by the model with 70.59% sensitivity and 72.22% specificity, a median of about 6 months before onset. No statistical method was used to set the sample size in advance, and investigators knew the group allocation. Blood samples also contained most of the expanded thyroid clonotypes (frequency above 0.001), which suggests that blood repertoires may reflect thyroid immune responses.

V lost 5 bases and J lost 4 bases; the stretch between them is 14 bases long. Sequences DFQATT (CDR1) and SNEGSKA (CDR2) are obtained from the germline V gene (reference sequence). The CDR3 contains 13 residues, cysteine and phenylalanine counted. CDR3 DNA is the only sequence kept; it has 39 bases, read in frame from the first base. Input material: blood. Here the chain combines TRBV20-1 and TRBJ2-5; the best D guess is TRBD2, with 6 bases matching. This TCR came from a man between 40 and 49 years old with Graves' hyperthyroidism. The CDR3 protein: CSASPPGGETQYF. The DNA is TGCAGTGCTTCCCCCCCCGGGGGAGAGACCCAGTACTTC.